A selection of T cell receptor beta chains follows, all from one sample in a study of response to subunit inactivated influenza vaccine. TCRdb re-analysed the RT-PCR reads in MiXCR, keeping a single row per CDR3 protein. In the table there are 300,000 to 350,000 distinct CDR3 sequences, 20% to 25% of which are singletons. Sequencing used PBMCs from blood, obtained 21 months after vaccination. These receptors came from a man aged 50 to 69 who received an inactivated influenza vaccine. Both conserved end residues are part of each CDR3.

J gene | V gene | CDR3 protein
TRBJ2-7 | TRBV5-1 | CASTPGMPAHEQYF
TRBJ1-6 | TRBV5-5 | CASSFPTGVNSPLHF
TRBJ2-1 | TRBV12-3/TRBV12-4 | CASSFPTGIEQFF
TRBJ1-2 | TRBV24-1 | CATSDSLGANYGYTF
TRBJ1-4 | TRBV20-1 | CSARDSSRDEKLFF
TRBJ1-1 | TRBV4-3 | CASSQNPQGLNTEAFF
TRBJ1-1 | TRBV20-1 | CSAQSGTTNTEAFF
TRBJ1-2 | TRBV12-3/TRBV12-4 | CASSWDISYGYTF
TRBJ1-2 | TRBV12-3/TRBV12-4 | CASSPGAGYGYTF
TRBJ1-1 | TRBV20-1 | CSARPIQGADTEAFF
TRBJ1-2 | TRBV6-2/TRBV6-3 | CASIRGQGNYGYTF
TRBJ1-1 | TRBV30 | CAWSPLMNTEAFF
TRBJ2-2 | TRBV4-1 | CASSQDGAYTGELFF
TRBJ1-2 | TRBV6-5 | CASSYSHGELNGYTF
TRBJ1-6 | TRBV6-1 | CASRGQGIDSYNSPLHF
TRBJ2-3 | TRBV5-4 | CASSLVGASTDTQYF
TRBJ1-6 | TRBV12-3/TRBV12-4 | CASSAQGGNSPLHF
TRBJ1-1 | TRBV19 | CATRQGLWNTEAFF
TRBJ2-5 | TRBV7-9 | CASGDRRVQETQYF
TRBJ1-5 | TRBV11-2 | CASSLSDSNQPQHF
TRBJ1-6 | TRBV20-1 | CSARVALNYNSPLHF
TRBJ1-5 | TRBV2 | CASSEALLGGWNNQPQHF
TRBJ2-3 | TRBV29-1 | CSVEGLAGAIDTQYF
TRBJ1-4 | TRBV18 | CASSPGQWNEKLFF
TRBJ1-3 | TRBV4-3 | CASSQGGSGDTIYF
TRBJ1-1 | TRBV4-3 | CASSQDKFRDTGVTEAFF
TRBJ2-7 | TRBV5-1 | CASSHTQGYEQYF
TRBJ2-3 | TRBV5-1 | CASSPSGAADTQYF
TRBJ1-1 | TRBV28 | CASSTSLGAFF
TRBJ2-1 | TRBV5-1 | CASSLSSGDYNEQFF
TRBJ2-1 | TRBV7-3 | CASSLTGLADPFYNEQFF
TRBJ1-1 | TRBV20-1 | CSAVRDTEAFF
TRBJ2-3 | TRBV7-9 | CASSKSPLTDTQYF
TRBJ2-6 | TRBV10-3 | CATLRDNSGANVLTF
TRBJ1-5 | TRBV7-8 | CASRRQGANQPQHF
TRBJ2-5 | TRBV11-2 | CASSLDALAGGRGRETQYF